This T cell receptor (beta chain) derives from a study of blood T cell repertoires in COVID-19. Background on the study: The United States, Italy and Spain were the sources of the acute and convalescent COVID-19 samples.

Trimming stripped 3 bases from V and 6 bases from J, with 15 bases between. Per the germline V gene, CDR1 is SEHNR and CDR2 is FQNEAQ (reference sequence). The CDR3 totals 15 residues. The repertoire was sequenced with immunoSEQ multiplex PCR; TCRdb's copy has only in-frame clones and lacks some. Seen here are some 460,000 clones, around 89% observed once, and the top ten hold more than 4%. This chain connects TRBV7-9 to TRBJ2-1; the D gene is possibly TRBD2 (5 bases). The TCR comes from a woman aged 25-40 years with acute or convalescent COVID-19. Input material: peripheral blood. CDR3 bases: TGTGCCAGCAGCTTTTTACCGAGGGTTAGCAATGAGCAGTTCTTC. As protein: CASSFLPRVSNEQFF.